These 10 T cell receptor beta chains share one sample of origin, sequenced in a study of T-cell reconstitution after alpha-beta-depleted transplantation in children. Unique molecular identifiers were incorporated into the prepared TCRbeta library. TCRdb ran MiXCR on the PCR reads and lists one entry per CDR3 protein. The data hold about 22,000 distinct CDR3 sequences, with under 13% observed a single time. The starting material was PBMCs from the stem cell graft donor, obtained from the stem cell graft. The source is a human donor who donated a stem cell graft to a child with chronic granulomatous disease.

This clonotype occurred many times. The rearrangement uses TRBV7-9 and TRBJ1-1, with D possibly matching TRBD1 (5 bases). Germline values: CDR1 SEHNR, CDR2 FQNEAQ (reference sequence). The V end lost 5 bases, the J end lost 4 bases, and 17 bases lay between the germline ends. The length of the CDR3 is 15 residues. For the CDR3, the DNA is TGTGCCAGCAGCCCCGCCGGCAGGGCGGCCACTGAAGCTTTCTTT. This translates into CASSPAGRAATEAFF.

This clonotype was counted ten times or more. The chain carries TRBV4-1 and TRBJ2-1, with 13 bases aligning to TRBD2. Germline V gene sequence: CDR1 MGHRA, CDR2 YSYEKL. This CDR3 has 17 residues. V trimming: 1 base; J trimming: 8 bases; junction bases outside the gene matches: 8. CDR3 sequence: CASSQGLAGGPSDEQFF. In nucleotides, the CDR3 is TGCGCCAGCAGCCAAGGACTAGCGGGGGGTCCCTCCGATGAGCAGTTCTTC.

Concerning this clonotype: This may be a read error, as it is one base from a much larger clone. The chain links TRBV12-3 or TRBV12-4 to TRBJ2-6, with 9 bases fitting TRBD1. The length of the CDR3 is 18 residues. The CDR3 DNA is TGTGCCATCAGTTTAAAGGGGACAGGGACATCTGGGGCCAACGTCCTGACTTTC. This gives the protein CAISLKGTGTSGANVLTF.

The table lists this clonotype with many counts. The V call is TRBV20-1, the J call TRBJ1-4, with D possibly being TRBD1 (5 bases). CDR3 length: 13 amino acids. The V gene lost 6 bases and the J gene lost 8 bases, with 16 bases spanning the gap. CDR1 is DFQATT, CDR2 SNEGSKA, per germline (reference sequence). CDR3 protein: CSAPGRSQEKLFF. CDR3 nucleotide sequence: TGCAGTGCGCCGGGACGGTCGCAAGAAAAACTGTTTTTT.

This clonotype occurred many times. The genes are TRBV10-2 and TRBJ2-7; TRBD1 might be the D (5 bases). The V end lost 0 bases, the J end lost 4 bases, and 7 bases lay between the germline ends. Germline values: CDR1 WSHSY, CDR2 SAAADI. The length of the CDR3 is 13 residues. The DNA for the CDR3 is TGCGCCAGCAGTGAGTCCCCAGGGTACGAGCAGTACTTC. It translates to CASSESPGYEQYF.

This clonotype occurred many times. This rearrangement joins TRBV21-1 to TRBJ2-2; TRBD1 is the table's D call and was not checked against the DNA. TRBV21-1 is recorded as a pseudogene. The CDR3 consists of 16 residues. In DNA, the CDR3 is TGTGCCAGCAGCAGCGGGGACAGGGTTCTAACCGGGGAGCTGTTTTTT. As protein: CASSSGDRVLTGELFF.

Many counts were recorded for this clonotype. V and J are TRBV9 and TRBJ1-6, with a possible D match to TRBD1 (5 bases). The germline V gene encodes CDR1 SGDLS and CDR2 YYNGEE. V was pared by 3 bases and J by 8 bases, with 12 bases between. CDR3 length: 14 residues. This CDR3 is CASSARGSHSPLHF. DNA of the CDR3: TGTGCCAGCAGCGCAAGGGGCTCCCATTCACCCCTCCACTTT.

The V gene is TRBV11-2, the J gene TRBJ2-1, with TRBD2 matching over 11 bases. The trim removed 5 bases at V and 5 bases at J, leaving 8 bases unmatched. CDR3 length equals 16 residues. Germline values: CDR1 SGHAT, CDR2 FQNNGV. The CDR3 DNA sequence: TGTGCCAGCAGCACTCCTAGCGGGGGGTTTGACAATGAGCAGTTCTTC. Its protein product is CASSTPSGGFDNEQFF.

The V call is TRBV7-9, the J call TRBJ1-2, with 7 positions matching TRBD1. The CDR3 is 13 residues long. From germline, CDR1 is SEHNR and CDR2 FQNEAQ (reference sequence). Unmatched junction bases numbered 5, after V lost 2 bases and J lost 8 bases. CDR3 DNA: TGTGCCAGCAGCTTACAGGGGGTTCGAGGCTACACCTTC. The encoded protein is CASSLQGVRGYTF.

This chain uses TRBV14 with TRBJ1-1, with D possibly TRBD1 on 5 matching bases. CDR3 size: 14 residues. Germline V gene lookup returns CDR1 SGHDN and CDR2 FVKESK. With 4 bases removed from V and 4 bases from J, the gap between germline ends came to 13 bases. In DNA form, the CDR3 reads TGTGCCAGCAGCCGAAGCCGGGGGTTCACTGAAGCTTTCTTT. This codes for CASSRSRGFTEAFF. Complete variable domain (other parts from reference TRBV14 and TRBJ1-1): EAGVTQFPSHSVIEKGQTVTLRCDPISGHDNLYWYRRVMGKEIKFLLHFVKESKQDESGMPNNRFLAERTGGTYSTLKVQPAELEDSGVYFCASSRSRGFTEAFFGQGTRLTVV.